This T cell receptor (beta chain) originates from a study of post-analysis software for immune sequencing data. Unique molecular identifiers were carried by the TCR beta cDNA libraries. Via MiXCR, TCRdb re-called the PCR reads, giving one row per CDR3 protein. The sample records about 820,000 distinct CDR3 sequences, 53% being singletons. This clonotype was found many times. The antigen is undetermined. General study points: Analysis by F measure revealed that same-batch samples clustered strongly together.

The sample taken for sequencing was blood. The receptor was derived from a girl aged 10-17 years with multiple sclerosis.

CDR3 sequence (DNA): TGTGCCAGCAGCCAAGGAGACCCCTCTGGGGCCAACGTCCTGACTTTC. Translating it yields CASSQGDPSGANVLTF. V gene TRBV4-2 combines with J gene TRBJ2-6, with D uncertain. Per germline, CDR1 LGHNA and CDR2 YNFKEQ. V shed 1 base and J shed 0 bases, with 7 bases lying between them. This CDR3 comprises 16 residues.